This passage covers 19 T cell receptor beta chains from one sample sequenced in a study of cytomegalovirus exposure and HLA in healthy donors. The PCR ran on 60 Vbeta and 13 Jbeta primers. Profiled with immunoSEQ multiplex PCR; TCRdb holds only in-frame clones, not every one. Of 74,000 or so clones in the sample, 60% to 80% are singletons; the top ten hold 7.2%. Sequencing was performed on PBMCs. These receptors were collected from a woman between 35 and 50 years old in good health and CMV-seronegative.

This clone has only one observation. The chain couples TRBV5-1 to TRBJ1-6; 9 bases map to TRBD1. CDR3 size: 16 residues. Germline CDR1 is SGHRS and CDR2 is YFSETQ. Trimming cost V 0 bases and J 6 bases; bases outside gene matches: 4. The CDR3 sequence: CASSLVPGQGNSPLHF. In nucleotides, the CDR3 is TGCGCCAGCAGCTTGGTTCCGGGACAGGGTAATTCACCCCTCCACTTT.

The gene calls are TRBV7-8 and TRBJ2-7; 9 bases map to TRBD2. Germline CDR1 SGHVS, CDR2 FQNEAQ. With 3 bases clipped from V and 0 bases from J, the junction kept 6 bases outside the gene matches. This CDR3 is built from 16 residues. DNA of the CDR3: TGTGCCAGCAGCTTTACCCGTAGCGGGGGCTCCTACGAGCAGTACTTC. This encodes CASSFTRSGGSYEQYF.

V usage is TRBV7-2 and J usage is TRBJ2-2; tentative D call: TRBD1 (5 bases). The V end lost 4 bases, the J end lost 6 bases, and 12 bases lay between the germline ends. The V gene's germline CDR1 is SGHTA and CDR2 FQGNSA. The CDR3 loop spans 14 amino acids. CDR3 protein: CASSSTRVPGELFF. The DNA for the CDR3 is TGTGCCAGCAGCTCGACCAGGGTTCCCGGGGAGCTGTTTTTT.

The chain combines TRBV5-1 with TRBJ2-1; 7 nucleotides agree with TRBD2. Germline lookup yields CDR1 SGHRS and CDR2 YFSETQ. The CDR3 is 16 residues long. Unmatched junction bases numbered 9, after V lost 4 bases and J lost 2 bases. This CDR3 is CASSPDWTRAYNEQFF. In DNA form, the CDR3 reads TGCGCCAGCAGCCCAGACTGGACTAGAGCCTACAATGAGCAGTTCTTC. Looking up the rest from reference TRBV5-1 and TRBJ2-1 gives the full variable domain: KAGVTQTPRYLIKTRGQQVTLSCSPISGHRSVSWYQQTPGQGLQFLFEYFSETQRNKGNFPGRFSGRQFSNSRSEMNVSTLELGDSALYLCASSPDWTRAYNEQFFGPGTRLTVL.

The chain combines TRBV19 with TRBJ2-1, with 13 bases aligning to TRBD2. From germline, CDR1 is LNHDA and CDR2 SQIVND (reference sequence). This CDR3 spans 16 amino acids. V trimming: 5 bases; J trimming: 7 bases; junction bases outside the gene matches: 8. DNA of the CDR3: TGTGCCAGTAGTTCACTAGCGGGGGGGCGGGGGAATGAGCAGTTCTTC. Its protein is CASSSLAGGRGNEQFF.

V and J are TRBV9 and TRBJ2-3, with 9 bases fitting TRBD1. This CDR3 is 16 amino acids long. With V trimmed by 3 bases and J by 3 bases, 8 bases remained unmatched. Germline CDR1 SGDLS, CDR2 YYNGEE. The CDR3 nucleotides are TGTGCCAGCAGCGACAGGGGACAGGGAAGTACAGATACGCAGTATTTT. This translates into CASSDRGQGSTDTQYF. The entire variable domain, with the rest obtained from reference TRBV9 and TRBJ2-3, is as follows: DSGVTQTPKHLITATGQRVTLRCSPRSGDLSVYWYQQSLDQGLQFLIQYYNGEERAKGNILERFSAQQFPDLHSELNLSSLELGDSALYFCASSDRGQGSTDTQYFGPGTRLTVL.

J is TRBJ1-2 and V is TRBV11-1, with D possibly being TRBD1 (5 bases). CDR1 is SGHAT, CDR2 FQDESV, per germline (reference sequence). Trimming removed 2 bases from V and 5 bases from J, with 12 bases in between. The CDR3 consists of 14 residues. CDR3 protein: CASSLSSGGYGYTF. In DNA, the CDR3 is TGTGCCAGCAGCTTATCTTCCGGGGGGTATGGCTACACCTTC.

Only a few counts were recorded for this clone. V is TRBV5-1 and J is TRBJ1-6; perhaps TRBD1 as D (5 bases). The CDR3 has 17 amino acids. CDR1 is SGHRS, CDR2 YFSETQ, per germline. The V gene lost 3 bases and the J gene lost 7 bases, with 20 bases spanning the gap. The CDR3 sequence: CASSSFPQGTGNSPLHF. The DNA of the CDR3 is TGCGCCAGCAGCTCCTTTCCCCAGGGTACCGGGAATTCACCCCTCCACTTT.

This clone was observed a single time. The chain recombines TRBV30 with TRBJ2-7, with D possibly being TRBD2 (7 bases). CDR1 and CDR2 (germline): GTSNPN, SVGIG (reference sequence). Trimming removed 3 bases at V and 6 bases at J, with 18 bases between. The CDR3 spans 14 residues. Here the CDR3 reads CAWSALVGGREQYF. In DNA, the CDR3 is TGTGCCTGGAGCGCACTCGTCGGGGGGCGCGAGCAGTACTTC.

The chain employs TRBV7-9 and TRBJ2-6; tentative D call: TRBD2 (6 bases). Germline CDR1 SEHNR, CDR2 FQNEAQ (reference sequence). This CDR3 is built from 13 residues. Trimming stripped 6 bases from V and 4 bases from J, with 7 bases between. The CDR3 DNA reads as TGTGCCAGCAGGGGGGGAGGGGCCAACGTCCTGACTTTC. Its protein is CASRGGGANVLTF.

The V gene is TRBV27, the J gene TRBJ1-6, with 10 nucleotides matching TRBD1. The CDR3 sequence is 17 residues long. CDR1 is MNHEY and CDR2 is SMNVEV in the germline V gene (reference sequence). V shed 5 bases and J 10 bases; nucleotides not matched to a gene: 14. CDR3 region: CASSPLRGGQGNSPLHF. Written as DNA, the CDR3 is TGTGCCAGCAGTCCGCTCCGGGGGGGACAGGGGAACTCACCCCTCCACTTT.

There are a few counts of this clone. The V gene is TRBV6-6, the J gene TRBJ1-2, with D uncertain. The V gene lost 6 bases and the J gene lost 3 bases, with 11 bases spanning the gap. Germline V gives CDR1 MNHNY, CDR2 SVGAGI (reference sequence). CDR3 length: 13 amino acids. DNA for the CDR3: TGTGCCAGCAGCCCCGAGTCATACTATGGCTACACCTTC. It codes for CASSPESYYGYTF.

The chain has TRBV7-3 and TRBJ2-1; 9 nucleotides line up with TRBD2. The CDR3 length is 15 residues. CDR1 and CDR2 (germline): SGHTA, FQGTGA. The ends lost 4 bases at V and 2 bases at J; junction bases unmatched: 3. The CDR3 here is CASSWGLAPYNEQFF. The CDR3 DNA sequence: TGTGCCAGCAGCTGGGGACTAGCCCCCTACAATGAGCAGTTCTTC.

CDR3 residues: CASTITTSSYNEQFF. In nucleotides, the CDR3 is TGCGCCAGCACCATAACCACAAGCTCCTACAATGAGCAGTTCTTC. The chain combines TRBV5-1 with TRBJ2-1; D unresolved. CDR1 SGHRS and CDR2 YFSETQ come from the germline V gene. This CDR3 is 15 amino acids long. Trimming stripped 6 bases from V and 0 bases from J, with 13 bases between.

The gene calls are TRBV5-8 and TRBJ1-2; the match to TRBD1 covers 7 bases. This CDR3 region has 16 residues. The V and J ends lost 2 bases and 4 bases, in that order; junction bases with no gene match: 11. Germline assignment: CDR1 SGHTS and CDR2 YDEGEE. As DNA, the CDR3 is TGTGCCAGCAGCTTTGTGTCAGACAGGGCGGCCTATGGCTACACCTTC. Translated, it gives CASSFVSDRAAYGYTF. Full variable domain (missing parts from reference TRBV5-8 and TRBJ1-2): EAGVTQSPTHLIKTRGQQATLRCSPISGHTSVYWYQQALGLGLQFLLWYDEGEERNRGNFPPRFSGRQFPNYSSELNVNALELEDSALYLCASSFVSDRAAYGYTFGSGTRLTVV.

CDR3: CASSIAGGSYNEQFF. The CDR3 nucleotides are TGTGCCAGCAGCATCGCGGGGGGTTCCTACAATGAGCAGTTCTTC. This chain uses TRBV7-9 with TRBJ2-1; 8 nucleotides match TRBD2. With 5 bases clipped from V and 1 base from J, the junction kept 4 bases outside the gene matches. Looked up from germline, CDR1 is SEHNR and CDR2 is FQNEAQ (reference sequence). This CDR3 has 15 residues. Together with reference TRBV7-9 and TRBJ2-1, the CDR3 gives the full variable domain: DTGVSQNPRHKITKRGQNVTFRCDPISEHNRLYWYRQTLGQGPEFLTYFQNEAQLEKSRLLSDRFSAERPKGSFSTLEIQRTEQGDSAMYLCASSIAGGSYNEQFFGPGTRLTVL.

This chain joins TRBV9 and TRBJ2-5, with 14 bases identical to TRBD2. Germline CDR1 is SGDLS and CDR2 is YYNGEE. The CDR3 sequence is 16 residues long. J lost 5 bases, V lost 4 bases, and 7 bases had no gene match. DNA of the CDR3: TGTGCCAGCAGCCCAGTGGGACTAGCGGGAGCCGAGACCCAGTACTTC. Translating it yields CASSPVGLAGAETQYF.

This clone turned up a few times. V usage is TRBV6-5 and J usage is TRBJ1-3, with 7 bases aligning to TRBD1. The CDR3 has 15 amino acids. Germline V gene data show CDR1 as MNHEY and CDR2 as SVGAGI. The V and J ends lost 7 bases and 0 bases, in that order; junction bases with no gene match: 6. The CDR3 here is CASKGGFYSGNTIYF. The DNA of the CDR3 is TGTGCCAGCAAAGGGGGCTTTTACTCTGGAAACACCATATATTTT.

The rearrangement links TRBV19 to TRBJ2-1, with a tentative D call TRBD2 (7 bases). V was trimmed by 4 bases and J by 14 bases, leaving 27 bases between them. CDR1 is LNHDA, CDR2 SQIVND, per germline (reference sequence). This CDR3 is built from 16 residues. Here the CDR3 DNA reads TGTGCCAGTAGTACTGGGGGCGACCGATCACAGGGAGGGGAGTTCTTC. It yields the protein CASSTGGDRSQGGEFF. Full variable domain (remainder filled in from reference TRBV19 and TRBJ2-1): DGGITQSPKYLFRKEGQNVTLSCEQNLNHDAMYWYRQDPGQGLRLIYYSQIVNDFQKGDIAEGYSVSREKKESFPLTVTSAQKNPTAFYLCASSTGGDRSQGGEFFGPGTRLTVL.